This TCR beta chain was sequenced for a study of T-cell memory formation after mild COVID-19. It was 5'RACE with constant-segment primers that produced the TCR alpha and TCR beta cDNA libraries, which carried sample barcodes and UMIs. One entry per CDR3 protein results from TCRdb running MiXCR on the 5' RACE reads. The sample gives 300,000 to 350,000 distinct CDR3 sequences, approximately 19% of which show up once; more than 20% is in the top ten. Trimming took 5 bases from V and 8 from J; bases not matched to a gene: 2. Germline V lookup: CDR1 SGHAT, CDR2 FQNNGV. This CDR3 is built from 12 residues.

The receptor comes from a man aged 18 to 29 who had mild COVID-19 (a few samples of this study predate the infection). Cell type and time point are not known. The rearrangement links TRBV11-2 to TRBJ2-1; the match to TRBD2 covers 8 bases. Sequenced sample: PBMCs or a T cell subset sorted from them (not recorded which). The CDR3 sequence: CASSGAGDEQFF. DNA for the CDR3: TGTGCCAGCAGCGGAGCGGGGGATGAGCAGTTCTTC.